Listed below are T cell receptor beta chains from one sample, sequenced in a study of CD8 T cells in ankylosing spondylitis. TCRdb recomputed calls from the 5' RACE reads with MiXCR, one row per CDR3 protein. The data show hundreds of thousands of distinct CDR3 sequences, with approximately 12% seen just once and more than 0.5% held by the top ten. The sequenced sample was blood, either unsorted or a sorted T cell fraction (not recorded which). These receptors were collected from a male donor with ankylosing spondylitis. CDR3s include the opening cysteine and the closing phenylalanine or tryptophan. D genes are given only for firm matches. Only some rows state a clone size, as once, few, many or a class for expanded clones.

CDR3	DNA	size	V	J	D
CASRPSGTGSYEQYF	TGTGCCAGTAGACCATCCGGGACGGGCTCCTACGAGCAGTACTTC	-	TRBV19	TRBJ2-7	-
CASSVTPNEKLFF	TGTGCCAGCAGCGTAACCCCCAATGAAAAACTGTTTTTT	-	TRBV9	TRBJ1-4	-
CASSLAVRVYDTQYF	TGTGCCAGCAGCTTAGCCGTCAGGGTTTATGATACGCAGTATTTT	-	TRBV7-2	TRBJ2-3	-
CASSATGTYNEQFF	TGTGCCAGCAGCGCTACAGGTACCTACAATGAGCAGTTCTTC	many	TRBV9	TRBJ2-1	-
CAISDPGEMNTEAFF	TGTGCCATCAGTGATCCAGGGGAAATGAACACTGAAGCTTTCTTT	-	TRBV10-3	TRBJ1-1	-
CASSPLETYEQYF	TGTGCCAGCTCACCCCTGGAAACCTACGAGCAGTACTTC	-	TRBV18	TRBJ2-7	-
CATSRDKLTYEQYF	TGTGCCACCAGCAGAGATAAGTTGACCTACGAGCAGTACTTC	-	TRBV15	TRBJ2-7	-
CASSPDRGPYNEQFF	TGTGCCAGCAGCCCCGACAGGGGACCCTACAATGAGCAGTTCTTC	-	TRBV7-2	TRBJ2-1	TRBD1
CASQTGANTEAFF	TGTGCTTCCCAAACAGGCGCGAACACTGAAGCTTTCTTT	-	TRBV30	TRBJ1-1	-
CASSFLGGPTDTQYF	TGTGCCAGCAGCTTTTTAGGGGGGCCCACAGATACGCAGTATTTT	-	TRBV7-2	TRBJ2-3	-